This entry is about one T cell receptor beta chain. TCRdb keeps only in-frame clones here, not all; method: immunoSEQ multiplex PCR. The sample lists 140,000 to 150,000 clones; 87% were seen once. These data originate in a study of cytomegalovirus exposure and HLA in healthy donors. V lost 5 bases, J lost 10 bases, and 5 bases stayed unmatched. The CDR3 length is 14 residues. Germline V gives CDR1 SGHAT, CDR2 FQNNGV. Sequencing was performed on PBMCs. This chain joins TRBV11-2 and TRBJ2-1; 13 nucleotides match TRBD2. This sequence originates from a man between 18 and 35 years old in good health and CMV-seropositive. This chain's CDR3 is CASSQLAGGPEQFF. In DNA form, the CDR3 reads TGTGCCAGCAGCCAACTAGCGGGAGGGCCGGAGCAGTTCTTC.